This TCR beta chain was identified in a study of spatial heterogeneity in lung cancer. Notes on the study in general: More often at tumor resection than at routine follow-up, ubiquitous expanded tumor TCRs were detected in the blood.

A distinct unique molecular identifier was carried by each TCR cDNA molecule. TCRdb analysed the 5' RACE reads with MiXCR anew, one entry per CDR3 protein. Of 1,400 or so distinct CDR3 sequences listed, 56% were seen once; the top ten hold approximately 7.8%. Indicated time point: blood at routine non-recurrence follow-up after resection. The study sequenced unsorted whole RNA from tumor, nontumor lung or frozen PBMC. The CDR3 spans 13 residues. Looked up from germline, CDR1 is MDHEN and CDR2 is SYDVKM. With 6 bases removed from V and 5 bases from J, the gap between germline ends came to 13 bases. For this clonotype: Its target is unknown. This beta chain appears as a stray read in a library generated for alpha chains; its size is not informative.

The receptor was isolated from a female donor with early-stage non-small cell lung cancer. Sequences were derived from PBMCs, sampled at follow-up. This sequence joins TRBV28 and TRBJ1-1; a possible D gene is TRBD1 (6 bases). The CDR3 is CASRTQGPTEAFF. CDR3 bases: TGTGCCAGCAGAACGCAGGGGCCAACTGAAGCTTTCTTT.